The 18 T cell receptor beta chains reported below all come from one sample, sequenced in a study of blood T cell repertoires in COVID-19. Clones were sequenced by immunoSEQ multiplex PCR, and TCRdb holds only the in-frame ones, with some missing. This table holds approximately 88,000 clones, about 85% found once. Sequencing was carried out using peripheral blood. The source of these receptors is a woman aged 70 to 79 with acute or convalescent COVID-19.

The chain has TRBV19 and TRBJ2-5; D might be TRBD2 (6 bases). The CDR3 runs to 14 residues. CDR1 and CDR2 from the germline V gene are LNHDA and SQIVND (reference sequence). V lost 4 bases, J lost 1 base, and 10 bases lay in between. CDR3 in DNA: TGTGCCAGTAGTAATGGGGGGTCCCAAGAGACCCAGTACTTC. This codes for CASSNGGSQETQYF.

The chain joins TRBV11-2 to TRBJ1-1; D not certain. The CDR3 loop spans 17 amino acids. The germline V gene has CDR1 SGHAT and CDR2 FQNNGV. Deletions cut 4 bases from V and 1 base from J, with 19 bases between. The CDR3 loop is CASSSDQNSIGNTEAFF. DNA for the CDR3: TGTGCCAGCAGCTCGGATCAAAACAGTATCGGGAACACTGAAGCTTTCTTT.

The V gene is TRBV10-3, the J gene TRBJ2-7; 9 nucleotides line up with TRBD1. The CDR3 has 14 residues. The germline gives CDR1 ENHRY, CDR2 SYGVKD. Germline trimming cut 2 bases from V and 3 bases from J; bases unmatched to any gene: 2. The CDR3 DNA is TGTGCCATCAGTGAGGGACAGGGGATCTACGAGCAGTACGTC. Its translation is CAISEGQGIYEQYV.

This chain joins TRBV27 and TRBJ2-2; D gene ambiguous. The germline V gene has CDR1 MNHEY and CDR2 SMNVEV (reference sequence). Trimming left V 7 bases short and J 0 bases short, with 15 bases between. The CDR3 sequence is 16 residues long. The CDR3 loop reads CASTPWWPSNTGELFF. The CDR3 nucleotides are TGTGCCAGCACGCCTTGGTGGCCCTCGAACACCGGGGAGCTGTTTTTT.

This clone came up a few times. J is TRBJ2-3 and V is TRBV29-1; D is perhaps TRBD1 (5 bases). V was pared by 4 bases and J by 3 bases, with 11 bases between. Germline CDR1 is SQVTM and CDR2 is ANQGSEA. The CDR3 has 13 residues. The CDR3 region has the DNA TGCAGCGTTGTAGGCAGGGTGACAGATACGCAGTATTTT. Translation: CSVVGRVTDTQYF.

This clone was counted only a few times. For the CDR3, the DNA is TGTGCCAGCAGTTCGACAGGGGTAGTCGCTTTCTTT. Protein sequence: CASSSTGVVAFF. The chain carries TRBV2 and TRBJ1-1, with 8 bases that match TRBD1. In germline, CDR1 is SNHLY, CDR2 FYNNEI. Trimming removed 5 bases from V and 11 bases from J; junction bases left unmatched: 7. The CDR3 contains 12 residues.

This chain links TRBV24-1 with TRBJ2-1; 7 nucleotides line up with TRBD1. This CDR3 is 16 amino acids long. The V segment lost 4 bases and the J segment 8 bases; nucleotides outside the gene matches: 13. The germline V gene has CDR1 KGHDR and CDR2 SFDVKD. The CDR3 DNA reads as TGTGCCACCAGTGACAGATACAGGGGTGGTGGTGATGAGCAGTTCTTC. Its translation is CATSDRYRGGGDEQFF.

The chain recombines TRBV11-3 with TRBJ2-5; possible D gene TRBD2, 6 bases. V lost 5 bases and J lost 1, with 11 bases in between. The CDR3 runs to 14 residues. Germline-derived CDR1 and CDR2 are SGHNT and YENEEA. CDR3 nucleotide sequence: TGTGCCAGCAGCCCCCGGGGACTCCAAGAGACCCAGTACTTC. It translates to CASSPRGLQETQYF.

This clone was picked up one time. V and J are TRBV19 and TRBJ2-2; TRBD2 matches 10 bases. V lost 3 bases to trimming and J lost 6 bases; unmatched junction nucleotides: 10. There are 17 residues in the CDR3. Germline assignment: CDR1 LNHDA and CDR2 SQIVND (reference sequence). CDR3 nucleotides: TGTGCCAGTAGTATCATCAGACTAGCGGGCATGGCCGGGGAGCTGTTTTTT. Protein product: CASSIIRLAGMAGELFF.

The rearrangement uses TRBV9 and TRBJ1-2; TRBD1 is a possible D gene (5 bases). The CDR3 is 14 residues long. CDR1 and CDR2 (germline): SGDLS, YYNGEE. V lost 0 bases and J lost 1, with 7 bases in between. The CDR3 DNA sequence: TGTGCCAGCAGCGTAGGGCAGGGTAACTATGGCTACACCTTC. Its protein product is CASSVGQGNYGYTF.

The gene calls are TRBV6-5 and TRBJ2-7; 7 bases line up with TRBD1. The CDR3 totals 15 residues. Germline values: CDR1 MNHEY, CDR2 SVGAGI. V shed 0 bases, J shed 6 bases, and the junction held 8 bases outside the gene matches. Here the CDR3 DNA reads TGTGCCAGCAGTTACTCGCCCAGGGGGTCAGGCGAGCAGTACGTC. It codes for CASSYSPRGSGEQYV.

The V gene is TRBV5-1, the J gene TRBJ2-3; 7 bases map to TRBD2. Germline-derived CDR1 and CDR2 are SGHRS and YFSETQ. The CDR3 sequence is 17 residues long. After removal of 0 bases from V and 1 base from J, the junction contained 8 bases not matched to a gene. CDR3 sequence: CASSLVPAGSGTDTQYF. As DNA, the CDR3 is TGCGCCAGCAGCTTGGTCCCAGCGGGAAGTGGCACAGATACGCAGTATTTT.

V is TRBV10-3 and J is TRBJ1-4, with 7 nucleotides matching TRBD1. The CDR3 covers 15 residues. CDR1 and CDR2 (germline): ENHRY, SYGVKD. V shed 0 bases, J shed 7 bases, and the junction held 5 bases outside the gene matches. CDR3 loop: CAISESQGQTEKLFF. The CDR3 DNA reads TGTGCCATCAGTGAGTCACAGGGACAGACTGAAAAACTGTTTTTT.

This clone has just a few counts. The chain couples TRBV5-4 to TRBJ2-1; tentative D call: TRBD1 (5 bases). Germline loops: CDR1 SGHNT, CDR2 YYREEE (reference sequence). The CDR3 is made up of 16 amino acids. V gave up 1 base and J gave up 1 base, with 12 bases separating them. The DNA for the CDR3 is TGTGCCAGCAGCTTGAGGGGTTATGAGTCCTACAATGAGCAGTTCTTC. Protein sequence: CASSLRGYESYNEQFF. Looking up the rest from reference TRBV5-4 and TRBJ2-1 gives the full variable domain: ETGVTQSPTHLIKTRGQQVTLRCSSQSGHNTVSWYQQALGQGPQFIFQYYREEENGRGNFPPRFSGLQFPNYSSELNVNALELDDSALYLCASSLRGYESYNEQFFGPGTRLTVL.

The chain recombines TRBV9 with TRBJ2-2; 10 nucleotides agree with TRBD2. V shed 7 bases and J 0 bases; nucleotides not matched to a gene: 18. CDR3 length: 20 amino acids. CDR1 and CDR2 (germline): SGDLS, YYNGEE. CDR3 amino acids: CASRPGVAGGRWSNTGELFF. As DNA, the CDR3 is TGTGCCAGCCGGCCGGGTGTAGCGGGGGGTCGGTGGTCGAACACCGGGGAGCTGTTTTTT. Together with reference TRBV9 and TRBJ2-2, the CDR3 gives the full variable domain: DSGVTQTPKHLITATGQRVTLRCSPRSGDLSVYWYQQSLDQGLQFLIQYYNGEERAKGNILERFSAQQFPDLHSELNLSSLELGDSALYFCASRPGVAGGRWSNTGELFFGEGSRLTVL.

The chain joins TRBV7-2 to TRBJ2-7; D may be TRBD2 (5 bases). Germline V gene data show CDR1 as SGHTA and CDR2 as FQGNSA. This CDR3 region has 14 residues. Deletions cut 2 bases from V and 2 bases from J, with 10 bases between. CDR3 amino acids: CASSLLGVAYEQYV. The DNA of the CDR3 is TGTGCCAGCAGCTTACTCGGGGTGGCCTACGAGCAGTACGTC.

This sequence joins TRBV19 and TRBJ2-3; 10 bases fit TRBD2. The V and J ends lost 9 bases and 4 bases, in that order; junction bases with no gene match: 10. From germline, CDR1 is LNHDA and CDR2 SQIVND (reference sequence). The CDR3 sequence is 15 residues long. The CDR3: CASTRAGGVSDTQYF. Here the CDR3 DNA reads TGTGCCAGCACCCGAGCGGGGGGGGTTTCAGATACGCAGTATTTT.

The genes are TRBV10-3 and TRBJ2-3; 12 nucleotides align to TRBD2. Per germline, CDR1 ENHRY and CDR2 SYGVKD. This CDR3 region has 13 residues. J was trimmed by 6 bases and V by 9 bases; bases with no gene match: 4. CDR3 sequence: CAMTSGSGDTQYF. CDR3 DNA: TGTGCCATGACTAGCGGGAGTGGTGATACGCAGTATTTT.